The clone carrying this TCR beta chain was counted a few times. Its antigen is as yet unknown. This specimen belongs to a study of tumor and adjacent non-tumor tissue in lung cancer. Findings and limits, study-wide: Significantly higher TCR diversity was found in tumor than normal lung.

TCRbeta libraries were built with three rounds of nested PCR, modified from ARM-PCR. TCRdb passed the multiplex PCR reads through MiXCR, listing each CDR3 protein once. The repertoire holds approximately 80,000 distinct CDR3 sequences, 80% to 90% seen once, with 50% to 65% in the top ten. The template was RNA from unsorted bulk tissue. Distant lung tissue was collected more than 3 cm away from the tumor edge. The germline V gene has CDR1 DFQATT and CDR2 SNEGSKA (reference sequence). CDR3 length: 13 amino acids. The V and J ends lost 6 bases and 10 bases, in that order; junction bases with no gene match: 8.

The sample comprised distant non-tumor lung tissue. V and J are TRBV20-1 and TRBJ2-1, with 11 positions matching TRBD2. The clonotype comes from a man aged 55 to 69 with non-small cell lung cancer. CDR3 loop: CSAISGGGREQFF. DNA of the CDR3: TGCAGTGCCATTAGCGGGGGGGGACGGGAGCAGTTCTTC.